This T cell receptor beta chain stems from a study of T cell changes during pregnancy in multiple sclerosis. This CDR3 has 15 amino acids. From germline, CDR1 is LNHDA and CDR2 SQIVND (reference sequence). With V trimmed by 4 bases and J by 2 bases, 2 bases remained unmatched. Clones were read by immunoSEQ multiplex PCR, and TCRdb kept only the in-frame ones, dropping some. This table has roughly 40,000 clones, roughly nine tenths appearing once. This chain links TRBV19 with TRBJ2-7, with TRBD2 matching 13 bases. The source was CD4+ T cells from peripheral blood mononuclear cells, collected in the first trimester of pregnancy. The TCR sequence derives from a female donor with multiple sclerosis, enrolled in a pregnancy study. CDR3 bases: TGTGCCAGTAGTACACTAGCGGGGGGGACCTACGAGCAGTACTTC. It specifies CASSTLAGGTYEQYF.